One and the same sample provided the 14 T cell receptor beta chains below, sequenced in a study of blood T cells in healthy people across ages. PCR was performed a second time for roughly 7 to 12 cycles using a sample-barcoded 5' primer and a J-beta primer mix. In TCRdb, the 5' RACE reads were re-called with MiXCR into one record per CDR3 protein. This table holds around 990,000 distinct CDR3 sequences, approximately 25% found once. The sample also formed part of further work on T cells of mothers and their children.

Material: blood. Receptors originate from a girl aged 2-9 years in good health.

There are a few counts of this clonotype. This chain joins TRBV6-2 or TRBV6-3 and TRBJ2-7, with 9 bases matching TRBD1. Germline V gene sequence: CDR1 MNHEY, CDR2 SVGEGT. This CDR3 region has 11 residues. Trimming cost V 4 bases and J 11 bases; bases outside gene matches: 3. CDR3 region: CASSSRDREYF. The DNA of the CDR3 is TGTGCCAGCAGTTCACGGGACAGGGAGTACTTC.

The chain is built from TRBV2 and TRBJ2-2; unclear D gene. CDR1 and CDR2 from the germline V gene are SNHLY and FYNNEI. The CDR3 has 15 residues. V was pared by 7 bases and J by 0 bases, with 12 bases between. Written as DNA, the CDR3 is TGTGCCAGCACCCTCGAGAATACGAACACCGGGGAGCTGTTTTTT. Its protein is CASTLENTNTGELFF.

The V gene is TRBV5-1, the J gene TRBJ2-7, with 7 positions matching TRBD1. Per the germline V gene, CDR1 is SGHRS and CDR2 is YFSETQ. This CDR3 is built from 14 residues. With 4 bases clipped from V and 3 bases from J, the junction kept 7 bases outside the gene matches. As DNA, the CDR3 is TGCGCCAGCAGCCAGGGACAGCTGGGCTACGAGCAGTACTTC. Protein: CASSQGQLGYEQYF.

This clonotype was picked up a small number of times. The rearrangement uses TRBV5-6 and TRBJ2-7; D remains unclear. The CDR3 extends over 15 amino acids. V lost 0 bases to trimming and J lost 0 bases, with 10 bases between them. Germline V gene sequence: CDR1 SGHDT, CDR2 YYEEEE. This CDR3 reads CASSLEGSVSYEQYF. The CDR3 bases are TGTGCCAGCAGCTTGGAAGGCAGCGTCTCCTACGAGCAGTACTTC.

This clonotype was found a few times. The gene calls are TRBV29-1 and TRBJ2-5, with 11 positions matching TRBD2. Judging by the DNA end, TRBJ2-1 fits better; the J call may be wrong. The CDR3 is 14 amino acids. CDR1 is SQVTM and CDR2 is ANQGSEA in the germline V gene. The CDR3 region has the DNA TGCAGCGTCGATCGACTAGCGGGGAACAATGAGCAGTTCTTC. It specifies CSVDRLAGNNEQFF.

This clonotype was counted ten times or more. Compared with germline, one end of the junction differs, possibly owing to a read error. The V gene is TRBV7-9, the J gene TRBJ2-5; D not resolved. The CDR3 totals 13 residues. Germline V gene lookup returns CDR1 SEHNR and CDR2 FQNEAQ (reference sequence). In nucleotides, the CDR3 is TGCGCCAGCAGCTCCCCGTACCAAGAGACCCAGTACTTC. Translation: CASSSPYQETQYF. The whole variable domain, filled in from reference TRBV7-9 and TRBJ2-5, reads DTGVSQNPRHKITKRGQNVTFRCDPISEHNRLYWYRQTLGQGPEFLTYFQNEAQLEKSRLLSDRFSAERPKGSFSTLEIQRTEQGDSAMYLCASSSPYQETQYFGPGTRLLVL.

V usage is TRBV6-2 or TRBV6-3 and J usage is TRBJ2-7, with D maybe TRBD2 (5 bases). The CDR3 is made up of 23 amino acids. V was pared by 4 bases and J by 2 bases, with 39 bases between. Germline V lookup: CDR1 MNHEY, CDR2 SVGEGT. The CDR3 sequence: CASSSVTDFRPDMWQRRPYEQYF. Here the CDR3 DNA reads TGTGCCAGCAGTTCGGTAACGGACTTTCGACCAGACATGTGGCAGCGGAGACCCTACGAGCAGTACTTC.

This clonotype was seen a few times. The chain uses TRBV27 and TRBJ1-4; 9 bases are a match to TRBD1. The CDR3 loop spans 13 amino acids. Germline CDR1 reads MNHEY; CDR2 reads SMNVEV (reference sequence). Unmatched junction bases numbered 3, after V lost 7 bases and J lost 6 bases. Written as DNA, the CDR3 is TGTGCCAGCACGGGACAGGGCGATGAAAAACTGTTTTTT. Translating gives CASTGQGDEKLFF.

CDR3 bases: TGTGCCAGCAGTTTTCCTCCAGAGACCCAGTACTTC. Its protein product is CASSFPPETQYF. The chain joins TRBV6-2 or TRBV6-3 to TRBJ2-5; D is undetermined. The V and J ends lost 4 bases and 4 bases respectively, with 7 bases between them. Germline CDR1 reads MNHEY; CDR2 reads SVGEGT. This CDR3 is 12 amino acids long.

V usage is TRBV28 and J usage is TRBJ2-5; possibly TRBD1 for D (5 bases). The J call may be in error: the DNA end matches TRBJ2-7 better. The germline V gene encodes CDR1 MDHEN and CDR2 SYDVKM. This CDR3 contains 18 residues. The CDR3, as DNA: TGTGCCAGCAGTCCCCAACTGAGGAAGGGGCAGGCTACGTACGAGCAGTACTTC. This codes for CASSPQLRKGQATYEQYF.

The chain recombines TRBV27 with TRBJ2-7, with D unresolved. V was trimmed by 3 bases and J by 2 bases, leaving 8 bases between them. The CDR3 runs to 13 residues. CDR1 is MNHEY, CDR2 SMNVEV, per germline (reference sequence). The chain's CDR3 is CASSFRWAYEQYF. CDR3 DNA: TGTGCCAGCAGTTTCAGGTGGGCCTACGAGCAGTACTTC.

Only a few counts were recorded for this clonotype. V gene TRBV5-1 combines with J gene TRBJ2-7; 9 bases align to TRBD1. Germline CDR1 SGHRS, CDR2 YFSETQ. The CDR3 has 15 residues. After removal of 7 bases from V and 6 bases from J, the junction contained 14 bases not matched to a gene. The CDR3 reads CASYPRDRVSSEQYF. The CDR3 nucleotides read TGCGCCAGCTACCCCCGGGACAGGGTTTCTTCCGAGCAGTACTTC.

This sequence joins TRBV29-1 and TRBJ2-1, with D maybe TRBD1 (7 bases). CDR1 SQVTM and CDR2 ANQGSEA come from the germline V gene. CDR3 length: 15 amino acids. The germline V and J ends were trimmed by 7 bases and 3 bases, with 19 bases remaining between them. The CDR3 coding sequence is TGCAGCGGACAAGGCGGGACAGAAGTCTACAATGAGCAGTTCTTC. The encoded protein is CSGQGGTEVYNEQFF.

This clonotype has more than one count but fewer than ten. CDR3 in DNA: TGTGCCAGCAGCCAAGAACTGGAGTTCAATGAGCAGTTCTTC. Translation gives CASSQELEFNEQFF. The chain joins TRBV3-1 to TRBJ2-1; D remains ambiguous. Trimming removed 0 bases at V and 6 bases at J, with 9 bases between. There are 14 residues in the CDR3. The germline gives CDR1 LGHDT, CDR2 YNNKEL (reference sequence).